These T cell receptor beta chains were read from a single sample in a study of tumor-infiltrating lymphocytes in localized non-small cell lung cancer. This table comes from immunoSEQ multiplex PCR, and its TCRdb copy is limited to in-frame clones, with some not included. The sample has 9,000 to 15,000 clones; about 78% are singletons. Sample: uninvolved lung tissue not adjacent to the tumor. Receptors originate from a human donor with non-small cell lung cancer. The CDR3 runs from the conserved cysteine through the conserved F or W. Fields, in order: V gene, clone size, D gene, J gene, CDR3 DNA, CDR3 protein. D genes are given only for firm matches. For some rows the clone size is stated as once, few or many, or as a class when expanded; others skip it.

>TRBV11-2|NA|TRBD1|TRBJ1-5
TGTGCCAGCAGCTTCGGTGGCAGGGGGGAGCCCCAGCATTTT
CASSFGGRGEPQHF
>TRBV30|NA|TRBD2|TRBJ2-1
TGTGCCTGGACTACCACCGGGACTAGCGGGTACAATGAGCAGTTCTTC
CAWTTTGTSGYNEQFF
>TRBV19|NA|NA|TRBJ1-2
TGTGCCAGTAGTATTGATGAGCTCCGTACCTATGGCTACACCTTC
CASSIDELRTYGYTF
>TRBV7-8|NA|NA|TRBJ2-5
TGTGCCAGCAGCCGGACGGGTTGGGGGGAGACCCAGTACTTC
CASSRTGWGETQYF
>TRBV7-3|once|NA|TRBJ1-2
TGTGCCAGCAGCTTAAACAGGGTTTATGGCTACACCTTC
CASSLNRVYGYTF
>TRBV25-1|NA|TRBD1|TRBJ2-1
TGTGCCAGCTCTGAGGGGACAGGGTACATCAATGAGCAGTTCTTC
CASSEGTGYINEQFF
>TRBV30|NA|TRBD1|TRBJ2-7
TGTGCCTGGAGTCAAGGGGCAGGGGGCCACTACGAGCAGTACTTC
CAWSQGAGGHYEQYF
>TRBV13|NA|NA|TRBJ2-5
TGTGCCAGCAGCCCGGCCGCCAGGGGATCGTACCAAGAGACCCAGTACTTC
CASSPAARGSYQETQYF
>TRBV7-2|NA|NA|TRBJ1-2
TGTGCCAGCAGCTTAGTTTTGTCAGACTATGGCTACACCTTC
CASSLVLSDYGYTF
>TRBV27|NA|TRBD1|TRBJ1-4
TGTGCCAGCAGTTTAAACCGGGACAGTAAAATTCTGTTTTTT
CASSLNRDSKILFF
>TRBV29-1|NA|NA|TRBJ1-2
TGCAGCGTTGAAGACCTGGGGCCGGGCTACACCTTC
CSVEDLGPGYTF
>TRBV9|NA|TRBD1|TRBJ2-5
TGTGCCAGCAGCGGAGGTACAACAGGGGGACACGAGGAGACCCAGTACTTC
CASSGGTTGGHEETQYF
>TRBV28|NA|TRBD1|TRBJ2-7
TGTGCCAGCACACAGGGGGCCGGCGAGCAGTACTTC
CASTQGAGEQYF
>TRBV5-4|NA|NA|TRBJ1-2
TGTGCCAGCAGCTGGGACAATGGGAACTATGGCTACACCTTC
CASSWDNGNYGYTF
>TRBV14|few|NA|TRBJ2-5
TGTGCCAGCAGCCAAGACAATGAAGAGACCCAGTACTTC
CASSQDNEETQYF
>TRBV6-5|once|NA|TRBJ1-2
TGTGCCAGCAGTTACTCTTTGGGTAACTATGGCTACACCTTC
CASSYSLGNYGYTF
>TRBV7-3|once|NA|TRBJ1-6
TGTGCCAGCAGCCCTGGGGGGAATTCACCCCTCCACTTT
CASSPGGNSPLHF